This is a list of T cell receptor beta chains from one sample in a study of cytomegalovirus exposure and HLA in healthy donors. Here immunoSEQ multiplex PCR was the method, and the copy in TCRdb shows in-frame clones only, minus some. Here the sample spans under 200,000 clones, 75% to 85% being singletons. Material: PBMCs. These receptors originate from a woman aged 25-40 years in good health and CMV-seropositive. Both conserved end residues are part of each CDR3. Clone sizes are given selectively: once, few, many, or a class where the clone is expanded.

v_call	clone_size	cdr3_aa
TRBV6-1	few	CASSEIRLAGGADTQYF
TRBV21-1	NA	CASSKGPQGNTEAFF
TRBV11-3	NA	CASSPAGGEQFF
TRBV6-5	NA	CASSYLARGTGELFF
TRBV6-1	NA	CASSARQGAYEQYF
TRBV4-1	NA	CASSQGIQGVPLHF
TRBV19	NA	CASSNLQGFGNQPQHF
TRBV7-8	NA	CASSLGQVYEQYF
TRBV9	few	CASSPGWRDTEAFF
TRBV15	once	CATSRLQGREQYF
TRBV9	NA	CASSLGQFRTNEKLFF
TRBV7-6	NA	CASSLREDSGNTIYF
TRBV15	few	CATSKGAGLLDDTQYF
TRBV7-3	NA	CASSLGAGEKLFF
TRBV10-3	NA	CAIRQGIRQPQHF
TRBV4-2	few	CASSQDGGASENTGELFF
TRBV7-9	NA	CASSPGTRNTEAFF
TRBV28	once	CASSFGREEWQPQHF
TRBV28	few	CASSSRRSGNTIYF
TRBV7-3	NA	CASSLGTGVFETQYF
TRBV9	NA	CASSVASGQYYGYTF
TRBV20-1	NA	CSTGFNYGYTF
TRBV4-1	NA	CASSQGIGGRAEGLDTQYF
TRBV7-8	NA	CASSFFTGANYGYTF
TRBV30	NA	CAWSDERGTQYF
TRBV7-7	NA	CASSMRPSEGELFF
TRBV5-6	NA	CATSSGGPRETQYF
TRBV4-1	once	CASSQDGVGYF
TRBV19	NA	CASSIDLGLPGELFF